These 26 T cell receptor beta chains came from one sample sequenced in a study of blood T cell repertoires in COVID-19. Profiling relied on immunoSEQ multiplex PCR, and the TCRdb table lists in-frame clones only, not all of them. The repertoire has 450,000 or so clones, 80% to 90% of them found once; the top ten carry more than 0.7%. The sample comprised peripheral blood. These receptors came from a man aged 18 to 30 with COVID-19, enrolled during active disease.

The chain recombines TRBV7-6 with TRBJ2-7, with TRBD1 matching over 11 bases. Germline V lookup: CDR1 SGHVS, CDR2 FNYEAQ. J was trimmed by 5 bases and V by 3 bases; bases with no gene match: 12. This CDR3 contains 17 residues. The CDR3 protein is CASSFHTRDRGIHEQYF. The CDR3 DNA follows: TGTGCCAGCAGCTTTCATACTCGGGACAGGGGGATCCACGAGCAGTACTTC.

The CDR3 DNA is TGTGCCAGCAGTGACGGCACAGATACGCAGTATTTT. This translates into CASSDGTDTQYF. The chain links TRBV2 to TRBJ2-3; D not certain. CDR3 length: 12 amino acids. CDR1 is SNHLY and CDR2 is FYNNEI in the germline V gene. Trimming removed 3 bases from V and 1 base from J, with 2 bases in between.

This CDR3 is CASSQRTSAFYEQYF. As DNA, the CDR3 is TGTGCCAGCAGTCAGCGGACTAGCGCGTTCTACGAGCAGTACTTC. The rearrangement joins TRBV27 to TRBJ2-7; 9 bases map to TRBD2. The germline CDR1 and CDR2 sequences are MNHEY and SMNVEV (reference sequence). The CDR3 has 15 amino acids. The V segment lost 5 bases and the J segment 3 bases; nucleotides outside the gene matches: 8.

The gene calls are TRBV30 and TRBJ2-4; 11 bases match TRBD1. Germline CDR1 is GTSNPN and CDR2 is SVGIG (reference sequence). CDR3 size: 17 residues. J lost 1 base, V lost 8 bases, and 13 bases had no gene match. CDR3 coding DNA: TGTGCCATCTCCGGGACAGGGGGTTCCTCCGCCAAAAACATTCAGTACTTC. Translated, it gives CAISGTGGSSAKNIQYF.

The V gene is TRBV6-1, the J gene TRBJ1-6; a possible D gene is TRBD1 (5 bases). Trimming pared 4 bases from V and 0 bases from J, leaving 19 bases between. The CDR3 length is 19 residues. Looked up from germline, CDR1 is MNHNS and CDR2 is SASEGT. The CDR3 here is CASSAGDFYRSSYNSPLHF. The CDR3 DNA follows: TGTGCCAGCAGTGCCGGGGACTTCTACCGAAGCTCCTATAATTCACCCCTCCACTTT.

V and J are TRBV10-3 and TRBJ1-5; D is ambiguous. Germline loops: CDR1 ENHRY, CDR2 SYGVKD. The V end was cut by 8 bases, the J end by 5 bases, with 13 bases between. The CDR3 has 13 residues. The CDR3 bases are TGTGCCATCCAGGCCTTGACGGATCAGCCCCAGCATTTT. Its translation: CAIQALTDQPQHF.

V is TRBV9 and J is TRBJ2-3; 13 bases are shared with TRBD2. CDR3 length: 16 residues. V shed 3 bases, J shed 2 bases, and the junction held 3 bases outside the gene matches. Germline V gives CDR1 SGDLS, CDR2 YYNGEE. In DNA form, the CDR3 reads TGTGCCAGCAGCGCCGGACTAGCGGGGGTCACAGATACGCAGTATTTT. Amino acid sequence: CASSAGLAGVTDTQYF. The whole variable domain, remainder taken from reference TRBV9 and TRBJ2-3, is DSGVTQTPKHLITATGQRVTLRCSPRSGDLSVYWYQQSLDQGLQFLIQYYNGEERAKGNILERFSAQQFPDLHSELNLSSLELGDSALYFCASSAGLAGVTDTQYFGPGTRLTVL.

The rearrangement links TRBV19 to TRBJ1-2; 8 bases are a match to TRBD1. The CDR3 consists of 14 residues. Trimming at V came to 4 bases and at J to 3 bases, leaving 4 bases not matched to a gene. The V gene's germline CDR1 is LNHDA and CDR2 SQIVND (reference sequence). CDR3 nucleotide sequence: TGTGCCAGTAGTACCCAGGGGGCGTACTATGGCTACACCTTC. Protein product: CASSTQGAYYGYTF. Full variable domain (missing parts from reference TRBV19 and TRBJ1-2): DGGITQSPKYLFRKEGQNVTLSCEQNLNHDAMYWYRQDPGQGLRLIYYSQIVNDFQKGDIAEGYSVSREKKESFPLTVTSAQKNPTAFYLCASSTQGAYYGYTFGSGTRLTVV.

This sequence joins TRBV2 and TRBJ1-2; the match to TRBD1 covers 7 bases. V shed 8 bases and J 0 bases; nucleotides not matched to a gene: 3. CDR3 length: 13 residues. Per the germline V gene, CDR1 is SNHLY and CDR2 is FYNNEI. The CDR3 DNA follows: TGTGCCAGCCACACAGGGGCTAACTATGGCTACACCTTC. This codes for CASHTGANYGYTF.

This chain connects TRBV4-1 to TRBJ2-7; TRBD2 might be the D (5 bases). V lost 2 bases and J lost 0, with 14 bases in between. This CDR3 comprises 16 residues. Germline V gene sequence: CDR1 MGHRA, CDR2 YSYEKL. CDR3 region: CASSQRAKRNSYEQYF. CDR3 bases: TGCGCCAGCAGCCAACGGGCAAAGCGGAACTCCTACGAGCAGTACTTC.

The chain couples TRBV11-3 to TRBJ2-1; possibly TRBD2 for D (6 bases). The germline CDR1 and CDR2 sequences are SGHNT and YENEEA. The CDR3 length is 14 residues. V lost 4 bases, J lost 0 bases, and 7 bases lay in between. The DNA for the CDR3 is TGTGCCAGCAGCTGGACTACCTCCTACAATGAGCAGTTCTTC. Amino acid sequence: CASSWTTSYNEQFF.

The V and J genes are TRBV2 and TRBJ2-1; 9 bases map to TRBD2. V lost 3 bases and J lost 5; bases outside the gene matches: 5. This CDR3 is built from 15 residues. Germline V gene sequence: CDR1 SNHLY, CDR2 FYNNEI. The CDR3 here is CASSEILAGHNEQFF. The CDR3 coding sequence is TGTGCCAGCAGTGAGATTCTAGCGGGGCACAATGAGCAGTTCTTC. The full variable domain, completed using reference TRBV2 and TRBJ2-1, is EPEVTQTPSHQVTQMGQEVILRCVPISNHLYFYWYRQILGQKVEFLVSFYNNEISEKSEIFDDQFSVERPDGSNFTLKIRSTKLEDSAMYFCASSEILAGHNEQFFGPGTRLTVL.

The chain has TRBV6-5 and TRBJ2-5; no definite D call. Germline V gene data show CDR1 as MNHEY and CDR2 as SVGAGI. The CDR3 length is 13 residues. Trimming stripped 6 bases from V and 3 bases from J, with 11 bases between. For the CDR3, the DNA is TGTGCCAGCAGCAACTTAGCAGAAGAGACCCAGTACTTC. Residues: CASSNLAEETQYF.

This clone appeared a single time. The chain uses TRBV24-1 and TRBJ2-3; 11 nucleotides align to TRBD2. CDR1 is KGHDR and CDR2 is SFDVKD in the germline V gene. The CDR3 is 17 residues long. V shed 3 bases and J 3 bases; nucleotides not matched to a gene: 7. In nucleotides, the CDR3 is TGTGCCACCAGTGATAATGTAGCGGGAGGGGTGACAGATACGCAGTATTTT. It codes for CATSDNVAGGVTDTQYF.

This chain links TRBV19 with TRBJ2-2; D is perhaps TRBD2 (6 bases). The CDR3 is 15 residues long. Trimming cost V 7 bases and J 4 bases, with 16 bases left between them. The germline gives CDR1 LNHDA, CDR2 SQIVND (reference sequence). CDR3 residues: CASTSGPGSTGELFF. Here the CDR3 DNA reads TGTGCCAGTACCTCGGGGCCCGGGAGCACCGGGGAGCTGTTTTTT.

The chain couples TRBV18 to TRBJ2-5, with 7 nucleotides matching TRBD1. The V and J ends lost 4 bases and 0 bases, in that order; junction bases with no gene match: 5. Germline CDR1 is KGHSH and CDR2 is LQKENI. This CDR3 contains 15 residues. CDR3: CASSQFTGDQETQYF. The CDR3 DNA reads TGTGCCAGCTCACAATTCACAGGGGACCAAGAGACCCAGTACTTC.

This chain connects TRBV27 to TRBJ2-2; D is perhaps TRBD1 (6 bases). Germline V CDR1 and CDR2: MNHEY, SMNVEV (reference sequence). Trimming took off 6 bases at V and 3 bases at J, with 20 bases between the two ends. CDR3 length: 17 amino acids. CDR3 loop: CASRPQGPLTYTGELFF. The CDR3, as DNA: TGTGCCAGCAGGCCTCAGGGGCCCCTTACTTACACCGGGGAGCTGTTTTTT.

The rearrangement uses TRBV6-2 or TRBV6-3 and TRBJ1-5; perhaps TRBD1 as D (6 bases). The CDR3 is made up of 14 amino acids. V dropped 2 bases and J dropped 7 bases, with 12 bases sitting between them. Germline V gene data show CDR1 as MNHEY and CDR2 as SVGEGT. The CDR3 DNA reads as TGTGCCAGCAGTTACGTTCAGGGGAGACAGCCCCAGCATTTT. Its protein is CASSYVQGRQPQHF.

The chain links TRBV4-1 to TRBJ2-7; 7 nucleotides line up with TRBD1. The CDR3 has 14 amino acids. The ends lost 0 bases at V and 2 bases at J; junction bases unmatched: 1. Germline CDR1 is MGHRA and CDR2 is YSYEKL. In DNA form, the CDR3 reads TGCGCCAGCAGCCAAGAAGGACAGGCCTACGAGCAGTACTTC. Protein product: CASSQEGQAYEQYF.

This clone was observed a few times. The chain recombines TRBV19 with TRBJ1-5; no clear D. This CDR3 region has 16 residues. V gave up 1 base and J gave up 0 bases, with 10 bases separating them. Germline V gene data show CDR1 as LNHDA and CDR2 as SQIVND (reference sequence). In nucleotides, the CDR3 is TGTGCCAGTAGTATAGGGGCCGTCCTTAGCAATCAGCCCCAGCATTTT. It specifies CASSIGAVLSNQPQHF.

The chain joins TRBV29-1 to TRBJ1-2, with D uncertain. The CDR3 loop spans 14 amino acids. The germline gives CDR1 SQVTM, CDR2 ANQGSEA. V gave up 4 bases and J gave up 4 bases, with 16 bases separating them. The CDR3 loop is CSVGAGSEGYGYTF. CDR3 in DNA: TGCAGCGTTGGTGCAGGTTCGGAGGGCTATGGCTACACCTTC.

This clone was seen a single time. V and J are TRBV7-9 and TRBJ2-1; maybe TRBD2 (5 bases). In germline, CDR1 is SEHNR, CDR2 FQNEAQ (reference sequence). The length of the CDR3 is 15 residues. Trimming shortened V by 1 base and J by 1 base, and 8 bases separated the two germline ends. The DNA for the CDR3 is TGTGCCAGCAGCTTAGATACGGGGTCCTACAATGAGCAGTTCTTC. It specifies CASSLDTGSYNEQFF.

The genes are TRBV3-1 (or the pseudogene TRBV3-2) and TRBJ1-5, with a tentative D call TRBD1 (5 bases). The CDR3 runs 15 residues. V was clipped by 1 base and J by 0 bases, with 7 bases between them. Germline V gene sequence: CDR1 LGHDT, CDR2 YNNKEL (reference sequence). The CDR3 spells CASSQVGGSNQPQHF. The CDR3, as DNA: TGTGCCAGCAGCCAAGTCGGGGGTAGCAATCAGCCCCAGCATTTT.

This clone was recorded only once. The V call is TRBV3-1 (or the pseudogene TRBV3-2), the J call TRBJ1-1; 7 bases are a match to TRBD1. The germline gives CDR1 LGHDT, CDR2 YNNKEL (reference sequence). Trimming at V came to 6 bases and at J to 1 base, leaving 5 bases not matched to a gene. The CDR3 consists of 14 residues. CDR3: CASRAGGWNTEAFF. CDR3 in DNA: TGTGCCAGCAGGGCAGGGGGATGGAACACTGAAGCTTTCTTT.

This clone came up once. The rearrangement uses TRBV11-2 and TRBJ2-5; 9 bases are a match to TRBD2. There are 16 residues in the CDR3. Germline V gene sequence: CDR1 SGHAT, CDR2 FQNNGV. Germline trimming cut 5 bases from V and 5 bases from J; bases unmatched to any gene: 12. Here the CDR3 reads CASSRVGSGRGETQYF. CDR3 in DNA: TGTGCCAGCAGCAGGGTTGGTAGCGGGAGAGGGGAGACCCAGTACTTC.

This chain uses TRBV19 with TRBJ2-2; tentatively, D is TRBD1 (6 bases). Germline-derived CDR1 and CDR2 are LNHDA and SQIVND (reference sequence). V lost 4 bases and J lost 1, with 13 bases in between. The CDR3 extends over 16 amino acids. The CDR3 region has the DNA TGTGCCAGTAGTACCGGGACAAGGGGGAACACCGGGGAGCTGTTTTTT. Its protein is CASSTGTRGNTGELFF.